This T cell receptor beta chain was found in a study of T cells in Graves' hyperthyroidism and ophthalmopathy. Study-level results: Appearing also in blood were most of the thyroid clonotypes expanded above 0.001.

TCR beta CDR3 sequences were amplified from RNA transcripts. With the HTBI primer set, the TCR CDR3 went through a first round of RT-PCR. TCRdb itself ran the multiplex PCR reads through MiXCR, one entry per CDR3 protein. The sample lists 380,000 or so distinct CDR3 sequences; approximately 19% were seen once. Out of 8.5 to 10 ml of fresh peripheral blood came the PBMCs. Concerning this clonotype: As yet, its antigen is unknown.

Deletions cut 8 bases from V and 11 bases from J, with 16 bases between. This CDR3 contains 12 residues. The chain combines TRBV12-3 or TRBV12-4 with TRBJ1-5, with D possibly TRBD1 on 6 matching bases. The sequenced sample was blood. The clonotype was recovered from a woman between 18 and 29 years old with Graves' hyperthyroidism. Here the CDR3 DNA reads TGTGCCAGCCGGGACATGGGGGGGACCCAGCATTTT. Translating gives CASRDMGGTQHF.